The T cell receptor (beta chain) described here comes from a study of T cell repertoires in aging, cancer and after chemotherapy. Turning to this clonotype: As yet, its antigen is unknown. Given a much more abundant clone one base away, this may be a read error.

A mixed TRB-A/B primer pool amplified rearranged TRB by multiplex touch-down PCR. Using its own MiXCR run on the multiplex PCR reads, TCRdb lists one record per CDR3 protein. The sample holds around 2,800 distinct CDR3 sequences, less than 35% seen once. Amplification of TCR beta used genomic DNA extracted from peripheral blood. Regarding the study as a whole: Compared with age-matched healthy donors, untreated hematological or solid cancer patients showed higher blood TCR clonality.

The CDR3 contains 14 residues. Germline values: CDR1 MNHEY, CDR2 SVGEGT. J is TRBJ2-1 and V is TRBV6-2 or TRBV6-3; 10 positions match TRBD2. This clonotype originated in a human donor with a solid tumor. The sequenced material came from blood. The CDR3 region is CVSRSGGIYNEQFF. The CDR3 DNA sequence: TGTGTCAGCCGTAGCGGGGGGATCTACAATGAGCAGTTCTTC.